This T cell receptor (beta chain) appears in the sequencing data of a study of T cells in Graves' hyperthyroidism and ophthalmopathy. In making diagnoses, clinical symptoms, serum thyroxine and TRAb, thyroid ultrasound and orbital computed tomography were all used. Out of approximately 9.9 ml of fresh peripheral blood came the PBMCs. Study conclusions and caveats: Progression to ophthalmopathy was predicted a median of 6.5 months early.

This clonotype was observed many times. Its antigen is undetermined. The CDR3 contains 13 residues. V was cut by 4 bases and J by 8 bases, with 14 bases left in between. Germline values: CDR1 GTSNPN, CDR2 SVGIG (reference sequence). Amplification yielded TCR beta CDR3 regions, with RNA transcripts as the source. The TCR CDR3 was amplified in a first-round RT-PCR using the HTBI primer set. TCRdb fed the multiplex PCR reads into MiXCR, producing one record per CDR3 protein. This table has about 270,000 distinct CDR3 sequences, about 20% appearing once. The chain links TRBV30 to TRBJ1-4; D is possibly TRBD1 (6 bases). This receptor was taken from a man younger than 45 with Graves' ophthalmopathy. Sequences were obtained from blood. The CDR3 protein is CAWTAGAGEKLFF. The CDR3 DNA is TGTGCCTGGACAGCAGGGGCAGGGGAAAAACTGTTTTTT. The full variable domain, in which reference TRBV30 and TRBJ1-4 provide the parts outside the CDR3, is SQTIHQWPATLVQPVGSPLSLECTVEGTSNPNLYWYRQAAGRGLQLLFYSVGIGQISSEVPQNLSASRPQDRQFILSSKKLLLSDSGFYLCAWTAGAGEKLFFGSGTQLSVL.